This T cell receptor (beta chain) was identified in a study of T cell responses to AZD1222 COVID-19 vaccine. Study-wide background: Pooled together were second doses at about 4 or about 12 weeks. Study-wide findings and caveats: Vaccine-related CD4 TCRs covered spike, predominating at 160-218 and 743-854. Seropositive status at baseline applied to only five or six AZD1222 recipients. Nearly half of spike-specific TCRs reportedly target variant regions that are unmutated in the B.1.351 and B.1.1.7 variants.

Concerning this clone: Its antigen is still unknown.

The CDR3 is 14 amino acids. V trimming: 3 bases; J trimming: 6 bases; junction bases outside the gene matches: 5. Per the germline V gene, CDR1 is SGHTA and CDR2 is FQGNSA. TCRdb keeps only in-frame clones here, not all; method: immunoSEQ multiplex PCR. The sample shows 90,000 to 95,000 clones, around 84% of them seen only once. This receptor was obtained from an adult in good health. The chain carries TRBV7-2 and TRBJ2-1; 7 bases match TRBD2. The material sequenced was peripheral blood, taken on day 0 of AZD1222 vaccination. CDR3 nucleotides: TGTGCCAGCAGCTTGGGCGGGAGTTTCAATGAGCAGTTCTTC. Translated: CASSLGGSFNEQFF.